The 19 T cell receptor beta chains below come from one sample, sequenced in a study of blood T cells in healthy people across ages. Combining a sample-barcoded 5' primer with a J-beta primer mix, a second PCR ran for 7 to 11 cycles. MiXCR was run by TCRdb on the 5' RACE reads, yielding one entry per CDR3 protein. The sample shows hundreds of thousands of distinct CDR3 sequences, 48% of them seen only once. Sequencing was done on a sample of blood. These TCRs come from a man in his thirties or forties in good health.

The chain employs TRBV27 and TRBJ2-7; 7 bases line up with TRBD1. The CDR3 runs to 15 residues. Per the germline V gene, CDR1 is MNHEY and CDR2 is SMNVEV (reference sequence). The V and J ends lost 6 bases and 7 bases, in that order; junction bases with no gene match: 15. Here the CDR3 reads CASSRGTDPYNEQYF. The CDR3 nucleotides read TGTGCCAGCAGCAGAGGGACAGACCCCTACAATGAGCAGTACTTC.

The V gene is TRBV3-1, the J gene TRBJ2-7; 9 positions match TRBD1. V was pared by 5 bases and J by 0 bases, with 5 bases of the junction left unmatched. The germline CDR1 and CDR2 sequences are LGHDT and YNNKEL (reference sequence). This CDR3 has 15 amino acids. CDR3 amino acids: CASSYRGRSSYEQYF. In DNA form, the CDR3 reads TGTGCCAGCAGCTACAGGGGGCGCAGCTCCTACGAGCAGTACTTC.

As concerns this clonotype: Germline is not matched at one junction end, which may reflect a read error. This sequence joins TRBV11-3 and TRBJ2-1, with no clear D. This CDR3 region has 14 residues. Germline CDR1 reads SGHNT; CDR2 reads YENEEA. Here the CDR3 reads CVSSLDPLDNEQFF. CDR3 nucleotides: TGTGTCAGCAGCTTAGATCCCTTGGACAATGAGCAGTTCTTC.

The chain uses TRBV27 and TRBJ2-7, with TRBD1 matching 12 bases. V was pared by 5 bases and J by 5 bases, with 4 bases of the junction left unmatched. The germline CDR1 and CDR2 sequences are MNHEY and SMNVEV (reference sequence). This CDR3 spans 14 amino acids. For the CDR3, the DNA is TGTGCCAGCAGTAGGGGGACAGGGGGCAACGAGCAGTACTTC. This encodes CASSRGTGGNEQYF.

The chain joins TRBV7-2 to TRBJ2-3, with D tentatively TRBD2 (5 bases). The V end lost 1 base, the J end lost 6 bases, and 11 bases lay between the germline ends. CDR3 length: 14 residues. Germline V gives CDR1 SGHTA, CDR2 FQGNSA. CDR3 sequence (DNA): TGTGCCAGCAGCTTAGATCGGGGATCGGATACGCAGTATTTT. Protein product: CASSLDRGSDTQYF.

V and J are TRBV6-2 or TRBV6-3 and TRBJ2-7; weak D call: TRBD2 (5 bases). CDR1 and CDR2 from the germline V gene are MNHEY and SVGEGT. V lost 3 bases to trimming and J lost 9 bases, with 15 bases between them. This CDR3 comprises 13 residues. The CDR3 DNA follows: TGTGCCAGCAGTTATAAGTTGGGTGGAGGGCAGTACTTC. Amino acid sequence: CASSYKLGGGQYF.

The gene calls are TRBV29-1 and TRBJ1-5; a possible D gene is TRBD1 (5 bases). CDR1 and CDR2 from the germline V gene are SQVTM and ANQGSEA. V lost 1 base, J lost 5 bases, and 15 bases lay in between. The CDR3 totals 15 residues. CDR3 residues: CSVEGLRAGHQPQHF. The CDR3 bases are TGCAGCGTTGAAGGGTTGCGGGCAGGGCATCAGCCCCAGCATTTT.

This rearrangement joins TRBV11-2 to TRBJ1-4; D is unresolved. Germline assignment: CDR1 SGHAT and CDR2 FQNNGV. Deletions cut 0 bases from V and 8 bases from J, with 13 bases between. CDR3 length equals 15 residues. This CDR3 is CASSLESDPWEKLFF. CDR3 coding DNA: TGTGCCAGCAGCTTAGAGTCAGACCCCTGGGAAAAACTGTTTTTT.

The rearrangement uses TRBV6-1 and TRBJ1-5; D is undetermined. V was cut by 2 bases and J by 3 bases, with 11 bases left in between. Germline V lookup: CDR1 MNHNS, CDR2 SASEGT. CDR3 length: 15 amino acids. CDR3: CASSESRRANQPQHF. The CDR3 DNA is TGTGCCAGCAGTGAAAGTCGGCGCGCCAATCAGCCCCAGCATTTT.

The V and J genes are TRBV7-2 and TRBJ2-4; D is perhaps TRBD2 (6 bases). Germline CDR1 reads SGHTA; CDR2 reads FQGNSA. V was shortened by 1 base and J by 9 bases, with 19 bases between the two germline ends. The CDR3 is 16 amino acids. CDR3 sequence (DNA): TGTGCCAGCAGCTTAGTGGGGGACTTGCAGGGTGGCATTCAGTACTTC. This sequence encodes CASSLVGDLQGGIQYF.

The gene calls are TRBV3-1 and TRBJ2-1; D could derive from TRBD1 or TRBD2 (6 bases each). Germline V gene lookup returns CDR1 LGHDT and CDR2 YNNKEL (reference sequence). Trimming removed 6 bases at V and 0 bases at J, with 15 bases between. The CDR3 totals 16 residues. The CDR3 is CASSRIGGSSYNEQFF. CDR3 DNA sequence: TGTGCCAGCAGTCGCATAGGGGGGAGCTCCTACAATGAGCAGTTCTTC.

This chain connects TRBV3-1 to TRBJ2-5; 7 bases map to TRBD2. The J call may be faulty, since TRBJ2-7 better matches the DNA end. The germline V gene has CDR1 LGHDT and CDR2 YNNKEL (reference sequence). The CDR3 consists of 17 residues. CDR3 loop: CASSQPIGGDYHYEQYF. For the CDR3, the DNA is TGTGCCAGCAGCCAACCTATAGGAGGGGACTATCACTACGAGCAGTACTTC.

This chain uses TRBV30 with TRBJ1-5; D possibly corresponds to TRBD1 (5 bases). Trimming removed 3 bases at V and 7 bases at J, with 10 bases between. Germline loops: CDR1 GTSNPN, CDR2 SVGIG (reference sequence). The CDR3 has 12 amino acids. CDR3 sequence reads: CAWRVGAQPQHF. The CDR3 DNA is TGTGCCTGGAGGGTAGGGGCCCAGCCCCAGCATTTT.

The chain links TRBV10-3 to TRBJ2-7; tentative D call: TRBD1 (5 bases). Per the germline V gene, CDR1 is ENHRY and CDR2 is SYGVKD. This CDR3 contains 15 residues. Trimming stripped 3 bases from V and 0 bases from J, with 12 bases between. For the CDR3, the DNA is TGTGCCATCAGTGACGGTCAGGGATTCTCCTACGAGCAGTACTTC. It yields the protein CAISDGQGFSYEQYF.

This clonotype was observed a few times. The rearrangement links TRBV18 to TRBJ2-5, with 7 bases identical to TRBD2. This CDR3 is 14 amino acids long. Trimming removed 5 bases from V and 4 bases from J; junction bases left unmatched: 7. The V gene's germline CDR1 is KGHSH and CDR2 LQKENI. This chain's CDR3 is CASSSGTKGETQYF. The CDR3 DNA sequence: TGTGCCAGCTCATCCGGGACTAAAGGAGAGACCCAGTACTTC.

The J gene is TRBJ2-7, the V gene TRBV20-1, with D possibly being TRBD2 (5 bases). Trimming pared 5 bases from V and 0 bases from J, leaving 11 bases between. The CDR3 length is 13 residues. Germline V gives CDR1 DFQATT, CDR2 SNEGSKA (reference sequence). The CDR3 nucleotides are TGCAGTGCTCGGATCACTAGCTCCTACGAGCAGTACTTC. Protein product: CSARITSSYEQYF.

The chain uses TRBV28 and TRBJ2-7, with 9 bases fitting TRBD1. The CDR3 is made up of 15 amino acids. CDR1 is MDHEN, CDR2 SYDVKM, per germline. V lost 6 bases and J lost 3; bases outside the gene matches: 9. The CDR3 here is CASSGPGTGNYEQYF. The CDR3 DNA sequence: TGTGCCAGCAGCGGCCCGGGGACAGGGAACTACGAGCAGTACTTC.

DNA of the CDR3: TGTGCCAGCTGCAGACAGGCGGGGGTTAACTATGGCTACACCTTC. Amino acid sequence: CASCRQAGVNYGYTF. The V gene is TRBV6-5, the J gene TRBJ1-2, with D perhaps matching TRBD1 (6 bases). This CDR3 has 15 residues. The V end was cut by 8 bases, the J end by 1 base, with 17 bases between. Looked up from germline, CDR1 is MNHEY and CDR2 is SVGAGI.

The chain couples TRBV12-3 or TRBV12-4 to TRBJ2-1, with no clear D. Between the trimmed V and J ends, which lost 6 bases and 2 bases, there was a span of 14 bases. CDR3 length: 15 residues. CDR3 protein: CASSPLAPPYNEQFF. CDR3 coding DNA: TGTGCCAGCAGCCCTTTAGCCCCCCCCTACAATGAGCAGTTCTTC.